This record looks at one T cell receptor (beta chain) sequence and its context. CDR1 is SGHTS, CDR2 YDEGEE, per germline. This CDR3 is 14 amino acids long. J was trimmed by 4 bases and V by 0 bases; bases with no gene match: 1. With baseline, cycle 4 day 1, and cycle 7 day 1 as timepoints, blood was sampled. The data originate from a study of OX40 agonist ivuxolimab in advanced cancers. Study overall: The treatment was a fully human IgG2 OX40 agonist, ivuxolimab. Hepatocellular carcinoma, melanoma, renal cell or head and neck cancer occurred in dose-escalation patients. Eligibility admitted prior anti-PD-1, anti-PD-L1 or anti-CTLA-4 therapy; 40% had some.

Generated by immunoSEQ multiplex PCR, the TCRdb table keeps only in-frame clones and is missing some. The sample includes over 95,000 clones, about 91% of them seen just once. Source: CD4+ or CD8+ T cells sorted from blood, taken in a trial of the OX40 agonist ivuxolimab. V is TRBV5-8 and J is TRBJ2-4, with 7 bases identical to TRBD2. This TCR was sampled from an adult with an advanced solid tumor such as melanoma, head and neck, liver or kidney cancer. The CDR3 coding sequence is TGTGCCAGCAGCTTGGTCGGGGGGAAAAACATTCAGTACTTC. This gives the protein CASSLVGGKNIQYF.